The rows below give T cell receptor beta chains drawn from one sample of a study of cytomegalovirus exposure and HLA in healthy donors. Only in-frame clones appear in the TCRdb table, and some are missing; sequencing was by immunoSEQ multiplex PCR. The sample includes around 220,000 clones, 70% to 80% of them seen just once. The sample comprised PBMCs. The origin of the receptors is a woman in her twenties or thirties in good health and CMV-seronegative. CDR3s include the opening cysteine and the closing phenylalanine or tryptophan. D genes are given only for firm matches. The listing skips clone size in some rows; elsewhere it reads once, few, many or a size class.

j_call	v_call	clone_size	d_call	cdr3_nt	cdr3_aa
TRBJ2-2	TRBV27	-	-	TGTGCCAGCAGCTCGAGGTTCGGCACCGGGGAGCTGTTTTTT	CASSSRFGTGELFF
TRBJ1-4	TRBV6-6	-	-	TGTGCCAGCAGTTACTCGGAGGGTGGCGAAAAACTGTTTTTT	CASSYSEGGEKLFF
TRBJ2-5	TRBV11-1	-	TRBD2	TGTGCCAGCAGCTTAGTTGGCGGGGGGGCCGGAGAGACCCAGTACTTC	CASSLVGGGAGETQYF
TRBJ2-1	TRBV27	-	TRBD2	TGTGCCAGCAGCCTGGCGGGAGGCAATGAGCAGTTCTTC	CASSLAGGNEQFF
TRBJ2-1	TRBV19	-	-	TGTGCCAGTAGTATAGGGGGGGAGCAGGGTAGGGGGCAGTTCTTC	CASSIGGEQGRGQFF
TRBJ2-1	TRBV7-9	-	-	TGTGCCAGCAGCTTAGGCCCCTTACTCATTGAGCAGTTCTTC	CASSLGPLLIEQFF
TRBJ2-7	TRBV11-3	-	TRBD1	TGTGCCAGCAGCTTCCTCTCCTGGACAGGGTCAGACGAGCAGTACTTC	CASSFLSWTGSDEQYF
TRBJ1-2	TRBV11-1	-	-	TGTGCCAGCAGCGTACAGGGTTATGGCTACACCTTC	CASSVQGYGYTF
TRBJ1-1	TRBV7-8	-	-	TGTGCCAGCAGCTTAACAGGAAGTTGGACTGAAGCTTTCTTT	CASSLTGSWTEAFF
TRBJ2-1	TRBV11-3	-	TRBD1	TGTGCCAGCAGCTTAGTGGGACAGGAGCAGTTCTTC	CASSLVGQEQFF
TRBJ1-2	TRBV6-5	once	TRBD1	TGTGCCAGCAGTTATCAGGACAGGGAGTATGGCTACACCTTC	CASSYQDREYGYTF
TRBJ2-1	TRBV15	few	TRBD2	TGTGCCACCAGCGGGACTAGCGGGGGGGCCAATGAGCAGTTCTTC	CATSGTSGGANEQFF
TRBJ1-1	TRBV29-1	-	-	TGCAGCGTTGAACAGGCCGAAAACGGAGCTTTCTTT	CSVEQAENGAFF
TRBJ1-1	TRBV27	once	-	TGTGCCAGCAGTTCCTCGACAGGTCAGAAGAGAATCACTGAAGCTTTCTTT	CASSSSTGQKRITEAFF
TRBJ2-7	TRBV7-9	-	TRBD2	TGTTCCAGCAGCCGGACTAGCGGCTGGGATTACGAGCAGTACTTC	CSSSRTSGWDYEQYF
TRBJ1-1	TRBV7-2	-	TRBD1	TGTGCCAGCAGATTTAACTGGAGGGGGCTAGGCACTGAAGCTTTCTTT	CASRFNWRGLGTEAFF
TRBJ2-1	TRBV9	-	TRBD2	TGTGCCAGCAGCTCGACTAGCGGGGGGCCCCGAATGGTCAATGAGCAGTTCTTC	CASSSTSGGPRMVNEQFF
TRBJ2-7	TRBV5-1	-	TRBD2	TGCGCCAGCAGCTTGGATGGGAGGGCCTCGGGCGAGCAGTACTTC	CASSLDGRASGEQYF
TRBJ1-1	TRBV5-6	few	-	TGTGCCAGCAGACCTGGGACACTTAACACTGAAGCTTTCTTT	CASRPGTLNTEAFF
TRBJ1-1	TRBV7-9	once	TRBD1	TGTGCCAGCAGCTTAGCTGGGCCCTTAGGGGGCGTAGGGTATTTT	CASSLAGPLGGVGYF
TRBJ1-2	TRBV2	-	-	TGTGCCAGCAGAGATACAGGGATGTATGGCTACACCTTC	CASRDTGMYGYTF
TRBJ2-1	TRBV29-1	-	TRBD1	TGCAGCGTTCAGGACAGGGGGCGGAATGAGCAGTTCTTC	CSVQDRGRNEQFF
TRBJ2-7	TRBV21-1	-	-	TGTGCCAGCAGACAGAACAGGTTTTACGAGCAGTACTTC	CASRQNRFYEQYF
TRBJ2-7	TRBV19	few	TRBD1	TGTGCCAGTACCTCGGAACAGGGGGCCTACGAGCAGTACTTC	CASTSEQGAYEQYF
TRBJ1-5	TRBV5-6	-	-	TGTGCCAGCAGCGGGGCGGGGGGCTATCAGCCCCAGCATTTT	CASSGAGGYQPQHF
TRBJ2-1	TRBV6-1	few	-	TGTGCCAGCAGTGAACTCAGAGGAGGCGGCAATGAGCAGTTCTTC	CASSELRGGGNEQFF
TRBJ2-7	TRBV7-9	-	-	TGTGCCAGCAGCGACGCCGCTACAGGGACCTACGAGCAGTACTTC	CASSDAATGTYEQYF
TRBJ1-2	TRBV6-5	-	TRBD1	TGTGCCAGCAGCCCCGACAGGGGGCAAAGTGGCTACACCTTC	CASSPDRGQSGYTF
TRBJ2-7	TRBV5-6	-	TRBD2	TGTGCCAGCAGCTTGGTAGCGGGACTAAAGACCTACGAGCAGTACTTC	CASSLVAGLKTYEQYF
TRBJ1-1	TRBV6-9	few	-	TGTGCCAGCAGTCCACAGGGTGGTACTGAAGCTTTCTTT	CASSPQGGTEAFF
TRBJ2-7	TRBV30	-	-	TGTGCCTGGACTCCAGTGGGACTGAGGTTCTCCTACGAGCAGTACTTC	CAWTPVGLRFSYEQYF
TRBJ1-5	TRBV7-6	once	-	TGTGCCAGCAGCTTAGCGGGCAGGGTGGGTCAGCCCCAGCATTTT	CASSLAGRVGQPQHF
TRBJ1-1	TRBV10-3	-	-	TGTGCCATCAGTGAGTACAGTAGGAACACTGAAGCTTTCTTT	CAISEYSRNTEAFF
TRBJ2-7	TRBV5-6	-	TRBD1	TGTGCCAGCAGCTTGGGGGACAGGATCTCCTACGAGCAGTACTTC	CASSLGDRISYEQYF
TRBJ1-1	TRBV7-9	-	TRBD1	TGTGCCAGCAGTCGACAGGGCCCTGAAGCTTTCTTT	CASSRQGPEAFF
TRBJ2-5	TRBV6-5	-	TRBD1	TGTGCCAGCAGTTACGGAGGGACAGGGAAAGAGACCCAGTACTTC	CASSYGGTGKETQYF
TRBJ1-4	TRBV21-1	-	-	TGTGCCAGCAGCTCGAGTGGGCAGGTAAATGAAAAACTGTTTTTT	CASSSSGQVNEKLFF
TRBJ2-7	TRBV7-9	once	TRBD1	TGTGCCAGCAGCCAAGGGGGCAGCTACGAGCAGTACTTC	CASSQGGSYEQYF
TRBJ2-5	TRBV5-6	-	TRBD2	TGTGCCAGCAGCTCAGGACTAGCGGGGGGGCAGGAGACCCAGTACTTC	CASSSGLAGGQETQYF
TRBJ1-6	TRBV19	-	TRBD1	TGTGCCACCCTAGACGGGACAGTGAATAATTCACCCCTCCACTTT	CATLDGTVNNSPLHF
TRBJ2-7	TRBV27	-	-	TGTGCCAGCAGTTTAGGCGGTTACTACGAGCAGTACTTC	CASSLGGYYEQYF
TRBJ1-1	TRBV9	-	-	TGTGCCAGCAGCCCCGGACAGAGGGCTGAAGCTTTCTTT	CASSPGQRAEAFF
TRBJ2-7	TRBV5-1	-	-	TGCGCCAGCAGCTTCAACAGGGACTCCTACGAGCAGTACTTC	CASSFNRDSYEQYF
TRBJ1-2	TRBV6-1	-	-	TGTGCCAGCAGTGTGGGGGGCTATGGCTACACCTTC	CASSVGGYGYTF
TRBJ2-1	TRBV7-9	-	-	TGTGCCAGCAGCTCCCCTGTAGAGGGAGTGAATGAGCAGTTCTTC	CASSSPVEGVNEQFF
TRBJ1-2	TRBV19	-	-	TGTGCCAGTAGCCCCCGGGATACGCTTTATGGCTACACCTTC	CASSPRDTLYGYTF
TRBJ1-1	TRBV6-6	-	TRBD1	TGTGCCAGCAGTTACTCGGACCCAGGGGGCAACACTGAAGCTTTCTTT	CASSYSDPGGNTEAFF
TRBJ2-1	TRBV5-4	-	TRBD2	TGTGCCAGCATCTTAAGCGGGATTTACAATGAGCAGTTCTTC	CASILSGIYNEQFF
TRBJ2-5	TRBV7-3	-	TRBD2	TGTGCCAGCAGCTTACTAGCGGGAGGGCCGCGGGAGACCCAGTACTTC	CASSLLAGGPRETQYF
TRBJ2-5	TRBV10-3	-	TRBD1	TGTGCCATCAGTGAGTCCAACGGACAGGGTCCAGAGACCCAGTACTTC	CAISESNGQGPETQYF
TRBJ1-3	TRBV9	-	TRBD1	TGTGCCAGCAGCGTAGCATTGGAGGGGGCTGGGGATGGAAACACCATATATTTT	CASSVALEGAGDGNTIYF
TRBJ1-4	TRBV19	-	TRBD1	TGTGCCAGTAGTATAGGGGGACAGGGTGAAAAACTGTTTTTT	CASSIGGQGEKLFF
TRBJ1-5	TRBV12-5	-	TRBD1	TGTGCTAGTGGTTTCCGGACAGGGAGTAGGGAGCATGATAATCAGCCCCAGCATTTT	CASGFRTGSREHDNQPQHF